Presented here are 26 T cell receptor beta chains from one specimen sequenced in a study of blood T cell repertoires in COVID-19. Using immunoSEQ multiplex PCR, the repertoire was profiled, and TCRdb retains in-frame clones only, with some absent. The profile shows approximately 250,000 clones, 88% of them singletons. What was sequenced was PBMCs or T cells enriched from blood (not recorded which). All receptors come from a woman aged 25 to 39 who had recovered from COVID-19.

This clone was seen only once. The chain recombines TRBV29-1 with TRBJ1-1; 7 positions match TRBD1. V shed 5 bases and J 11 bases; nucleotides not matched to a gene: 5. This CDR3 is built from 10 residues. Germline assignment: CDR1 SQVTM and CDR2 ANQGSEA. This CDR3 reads CSVKDRQAFF. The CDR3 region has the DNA TGCAGCGTTAAGGACAGGCAGGCTTTCTTT.

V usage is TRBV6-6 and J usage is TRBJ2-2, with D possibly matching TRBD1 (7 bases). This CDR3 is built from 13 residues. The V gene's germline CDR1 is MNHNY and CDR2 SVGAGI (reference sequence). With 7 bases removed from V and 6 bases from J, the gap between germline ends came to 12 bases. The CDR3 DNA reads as TGTGCCAGCATCGCAGGGGGGCCCGGGGAGCTGTTTTTT. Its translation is CASIAGGPGELFF.

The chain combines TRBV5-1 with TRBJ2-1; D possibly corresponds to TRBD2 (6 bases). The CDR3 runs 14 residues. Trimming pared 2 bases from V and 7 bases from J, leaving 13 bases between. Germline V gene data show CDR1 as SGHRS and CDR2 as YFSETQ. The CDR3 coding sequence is TGCGCCAGCAGCTTAGGTGGCGGGATAAATGAGCAGTTCTTC. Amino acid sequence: CASSLGGGINEQFF.

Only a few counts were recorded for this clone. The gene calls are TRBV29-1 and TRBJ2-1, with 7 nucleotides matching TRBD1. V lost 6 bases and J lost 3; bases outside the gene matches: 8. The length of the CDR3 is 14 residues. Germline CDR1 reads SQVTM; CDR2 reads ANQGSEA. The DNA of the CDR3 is TGCAGCGTGAAGGAGACAGGGATCTACAATGAGCAGTTCTTC. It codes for CSVKETGIYNEQFF.

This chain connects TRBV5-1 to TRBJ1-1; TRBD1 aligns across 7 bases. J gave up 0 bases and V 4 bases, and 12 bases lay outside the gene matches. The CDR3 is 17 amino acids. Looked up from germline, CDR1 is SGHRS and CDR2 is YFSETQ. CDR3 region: CASSRLKAGGMNTEAFF. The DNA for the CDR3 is TGCGCCAGCAGCCGTTTAAAGGCAGGGGGAATGAACACTGAAGCTTTCTTT.

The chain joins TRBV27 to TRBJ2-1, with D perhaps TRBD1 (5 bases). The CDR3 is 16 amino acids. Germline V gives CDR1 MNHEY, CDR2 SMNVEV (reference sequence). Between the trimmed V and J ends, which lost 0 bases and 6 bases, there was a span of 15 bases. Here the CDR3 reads CASSLSRPGNPNEQFF. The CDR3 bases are TGTGCCAGCAGTTTATCGCGGCCAGGGAACCCCAATGAGCAGTTCTTC.

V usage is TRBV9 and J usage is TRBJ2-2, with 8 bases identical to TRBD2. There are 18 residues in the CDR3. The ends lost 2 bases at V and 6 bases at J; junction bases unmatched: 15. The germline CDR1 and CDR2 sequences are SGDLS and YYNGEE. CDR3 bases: TGTGCCAGCAGCGTCTCCCGATTAGCGGGGCGAACGGCCGGGGAGCTGTTTTTT. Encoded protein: CASSVSRLAGRTAGELFF.

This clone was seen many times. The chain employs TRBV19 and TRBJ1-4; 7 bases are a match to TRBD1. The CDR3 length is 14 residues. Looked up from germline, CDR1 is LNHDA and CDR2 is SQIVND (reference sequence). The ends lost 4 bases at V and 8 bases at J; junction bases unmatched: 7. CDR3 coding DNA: TGTGCCAGTAGTACCACAGGGGTTTGGGAAAAACTGTTTTTT. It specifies CASSTTGVWEKLFF.

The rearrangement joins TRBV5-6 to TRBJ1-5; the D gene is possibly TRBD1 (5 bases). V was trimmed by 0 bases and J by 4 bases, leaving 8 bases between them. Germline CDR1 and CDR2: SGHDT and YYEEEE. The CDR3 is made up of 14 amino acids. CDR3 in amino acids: CASSLAGYNQPQHF. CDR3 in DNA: TGTGCCAGCAGCTTGGCAGGGTATAATCAGCCCCAGCATTTT.

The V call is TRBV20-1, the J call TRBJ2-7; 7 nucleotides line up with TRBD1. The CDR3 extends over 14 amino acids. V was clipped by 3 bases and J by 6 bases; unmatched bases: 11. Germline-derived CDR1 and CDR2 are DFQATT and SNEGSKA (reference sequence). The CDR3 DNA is TGCAGTGCTAGTCCCTACAGGGGTCTCAGCGAGCAGTACTTC. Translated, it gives CSASPYRGLSEQYF.

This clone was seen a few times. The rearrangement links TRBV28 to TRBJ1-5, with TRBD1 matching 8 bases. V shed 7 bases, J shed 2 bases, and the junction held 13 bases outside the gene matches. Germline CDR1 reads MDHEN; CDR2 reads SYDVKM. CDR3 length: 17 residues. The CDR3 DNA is TGTGCCAGCACCACGGACAGGGCCGGGTTCGGCAATCAGCCCCAGCATTTT. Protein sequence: CASTTDRAGFGNQPQHF. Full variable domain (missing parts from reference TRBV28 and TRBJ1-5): DVKVTQSSRYLVKRTGEKVFLECVQDMDHENMFWYRQDPGLGLRLIYFSYDVKMKEKGDIPEGYSVSREKKERFSLILESASTNQTSMYLCASTTDRAGFGNQPQHFGDGTRLSIL.

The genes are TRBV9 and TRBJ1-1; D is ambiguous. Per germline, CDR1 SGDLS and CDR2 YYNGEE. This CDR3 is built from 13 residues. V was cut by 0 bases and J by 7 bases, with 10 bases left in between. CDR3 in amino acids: CASSVVPGREAFF. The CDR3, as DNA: TGTGCCAGCAGCGTAGTGCCAGGCCGTGAAGCTTTCTTT.

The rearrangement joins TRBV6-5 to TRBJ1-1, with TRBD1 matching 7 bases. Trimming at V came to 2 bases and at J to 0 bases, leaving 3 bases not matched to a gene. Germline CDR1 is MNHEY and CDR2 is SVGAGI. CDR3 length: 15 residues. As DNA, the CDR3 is TGTGCCAGCAGTTACGCCAGGGGGATGAACACTGAAGCTTTCTTT. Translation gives CASSYARGMNTEAFF.

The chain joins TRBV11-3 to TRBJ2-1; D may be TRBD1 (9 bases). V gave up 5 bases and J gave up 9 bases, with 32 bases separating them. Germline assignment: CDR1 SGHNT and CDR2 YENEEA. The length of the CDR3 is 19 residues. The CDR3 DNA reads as TGTGCCAGCAGCGCACCGGGACAGGGCTTTGTCGGGGGGGCACGTGAGCAGTTCTTC. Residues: CASSAPGQGFVGGAREQFF.

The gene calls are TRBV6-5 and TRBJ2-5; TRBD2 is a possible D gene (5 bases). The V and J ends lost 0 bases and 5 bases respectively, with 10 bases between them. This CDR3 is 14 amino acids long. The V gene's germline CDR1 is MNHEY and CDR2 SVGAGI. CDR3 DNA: TGTGCCAGCAGTTACTCGGAGGTCGGGGAGACCCAGTACTTC. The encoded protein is CASSYSEVGETQYF.

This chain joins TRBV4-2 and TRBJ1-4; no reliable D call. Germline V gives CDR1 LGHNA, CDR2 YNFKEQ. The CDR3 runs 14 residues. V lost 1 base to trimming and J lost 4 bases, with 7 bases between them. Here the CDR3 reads CASSQGAGNEKLFF. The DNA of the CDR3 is TGTGCCAGCAGCCAAGGGGCAGGTAATGAAAAACTGTTTTTT.

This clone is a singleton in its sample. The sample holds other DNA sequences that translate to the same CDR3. The CDR3 here is CASSSGQGYTEAFF. The CDR3 nucleotides are TGTGCCAGCAGTTCGGGACAGGGATACACTGAAGCTTTCTTT. V is TRBV28 and J is TRBJ1-1; 9 bases fit TRBD1. V lost 4 bases, J lost 3 bases, and 3 bases stayed unmatched. CDR1 is MDHEN and CDR2 is SYDVKM in the germline V gene. This CDR3 spans 14 amino acids.

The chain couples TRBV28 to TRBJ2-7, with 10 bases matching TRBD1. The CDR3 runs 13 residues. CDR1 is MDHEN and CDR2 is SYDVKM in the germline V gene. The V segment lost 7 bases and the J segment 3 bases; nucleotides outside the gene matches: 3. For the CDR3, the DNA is TGTGCCAGCACGACAGGGGGCGTCTACGAGCAGTACTTC. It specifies CASTTGGVYEQYF.

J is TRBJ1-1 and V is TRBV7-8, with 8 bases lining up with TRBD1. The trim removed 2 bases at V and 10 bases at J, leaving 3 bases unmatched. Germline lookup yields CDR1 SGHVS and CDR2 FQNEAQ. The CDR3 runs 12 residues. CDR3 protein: CASSLRGQGAFF. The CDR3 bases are TGTGCCAGCAGCTTACGAGGACAGGGAGCTTTCTTT.

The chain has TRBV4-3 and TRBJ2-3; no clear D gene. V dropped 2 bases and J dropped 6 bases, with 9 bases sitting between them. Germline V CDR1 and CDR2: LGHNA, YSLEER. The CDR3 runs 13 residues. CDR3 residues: CASSQRVGDTQYF. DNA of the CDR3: TGCGCCAGCAGCCAACGAGTTGGTGATACGCAGTATTTT.

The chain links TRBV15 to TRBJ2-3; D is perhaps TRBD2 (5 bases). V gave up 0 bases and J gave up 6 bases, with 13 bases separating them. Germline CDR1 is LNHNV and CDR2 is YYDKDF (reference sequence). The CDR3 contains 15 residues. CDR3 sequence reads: CATSRDGPRGDTQYF. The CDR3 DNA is TGTGCCACCAGCAGAGATGGCCCCCGCGGGGATACGCAGTATTTT.

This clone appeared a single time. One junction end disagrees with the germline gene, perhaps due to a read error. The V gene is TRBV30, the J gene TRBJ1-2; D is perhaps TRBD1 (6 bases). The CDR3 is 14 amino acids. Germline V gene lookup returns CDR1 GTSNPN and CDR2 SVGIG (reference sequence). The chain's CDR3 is CAWSDLGRRGGYIF. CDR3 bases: TGTGCCTGGAGTGACCTCGGACGCAGGGGTGGCTACATCTTC.

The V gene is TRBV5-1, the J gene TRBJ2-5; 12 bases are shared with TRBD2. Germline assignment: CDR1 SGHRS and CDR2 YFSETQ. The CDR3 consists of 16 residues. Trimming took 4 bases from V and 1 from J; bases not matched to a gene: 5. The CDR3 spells CASSVLTSGSQETQYF. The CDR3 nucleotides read TGCGCCAGCAGCGTCCTGACTAGCGGGAGCCAAGAGACCCAGTACTTC.

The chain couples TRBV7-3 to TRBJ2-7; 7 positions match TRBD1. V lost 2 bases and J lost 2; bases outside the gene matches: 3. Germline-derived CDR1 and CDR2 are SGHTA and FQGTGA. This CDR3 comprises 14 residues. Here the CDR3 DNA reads TGTGCCAGCAGCTTATCAGGGGGAACCTACGAGCAGTACTTC. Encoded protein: CASSLSGGTYEQYF.

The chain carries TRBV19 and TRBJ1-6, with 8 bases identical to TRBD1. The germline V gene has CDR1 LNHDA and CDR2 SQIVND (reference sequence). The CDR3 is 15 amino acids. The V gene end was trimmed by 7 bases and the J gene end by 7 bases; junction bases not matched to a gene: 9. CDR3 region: CASKPGQGGNSPLHF. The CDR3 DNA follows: TGTGCCAGTAAGCCCGGACAGGGCGGCAATTCACCCCTCCACTTT.

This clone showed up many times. The CDR3 sequence is CASSVDGTNYGYTF. The CDR3 coding sequence is TGTGCCAGCAGCGTAGACGGGACAAACTATGGCTACACCTTC. The chain uses TRBV9 and TRBJ1-2; D might be TRBD1 (6 bases). Germline values: CDR1 SGDLS, CDR2 YYNGEE. The CDR3 spans 14 residues. Trimming shortened V by 0 bases and J by 2 bases, and 8 bases separated the two germline ends.